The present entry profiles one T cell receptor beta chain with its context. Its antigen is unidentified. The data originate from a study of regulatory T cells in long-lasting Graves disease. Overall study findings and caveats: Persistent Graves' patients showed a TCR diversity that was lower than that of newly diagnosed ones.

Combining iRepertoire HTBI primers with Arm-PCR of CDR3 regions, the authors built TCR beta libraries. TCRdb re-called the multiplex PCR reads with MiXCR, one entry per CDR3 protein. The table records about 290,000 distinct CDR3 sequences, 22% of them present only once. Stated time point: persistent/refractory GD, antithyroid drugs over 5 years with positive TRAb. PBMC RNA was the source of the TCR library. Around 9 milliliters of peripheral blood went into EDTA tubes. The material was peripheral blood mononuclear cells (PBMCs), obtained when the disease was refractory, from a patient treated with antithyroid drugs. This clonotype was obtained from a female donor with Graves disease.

The CDR3 bases are TGCGCCAGCAGCCAAGGACAGTTTACCGGGGAGCTGTTTTTT. Translated: CASSQGQFTGELFF. The chain uses TRBV4-3 and TRBJ2-2, with D perhaps TRBD1 (5 bases). The CDR3 contains 14 residues. The V end lost 1 base, the J end lost 5 bases, and 8 bases lay between the germline ends. The germline V gene encodes CDR1 LGHNA and CDR2 YSLEER.